What follows are 22 T cell receptor beta chains derived from one specimen sequenced in a study of shared clonotypes between healthy human individuals. Some clones are missing from TCRdb's copy, which holds only in-frame ones; the method was immunoSEQ multiplex PCR. The sample yields 2 million to 2.5 million clones, roughly 90% seen once. What was sequenced was naive CD4+ T cells from PBMCs. Documented subset: CD45RA+ positively selected. The receptors originated from a man younger than 30 in good health. Some clones in this sample may be carry-over from other donors' samples.

The genes are TRBV11-3 and TRBJ2-3, with TRBD2 matching 8 bases. There are 17 residues in the CDR3. V lost 3 bases, J lost 2 bases, and 10 bases stayed unmatched. Germline V lookup: CDR1 SGHNT, CDR2 YENEEA. The CDR3 region has the DNA TGTGCCAGCAGCTTCTCGGGAGGGAGGGCCGACACAGATACGCAGTATTTT. This codes for CASSFSGGRADTDTQYF.

Of note for this clone: The same CDR3 is also encoded by other DNA sequences in this sample. The chain links TRBV19 to TRBJ1-5; D is unresolved. V was shortened by 3 bases and J by 1 base, with 7 bases between the two germline ends. CDR1 and CDR2 (germline): LNHDA, SQIVND (reference sequence). This CDR3 contains 14 residues. The CDR3 DNA reads as TGTGCCAGTAGTATTGGAGGGAGCAATCAGCCCCAGCATTTT. Its translation: CASSIGGSNQPQHF.

V and J are TRBV18 and TRBJ2-3; the D gene is possibly TRBD1 (6 bases). V was trimmed by 2 bases and J by 4 bases, leaving 13 bases between them. The length of the CDR3 is 15 residues. Germline V gene data show CDR1 as KGHSH and CDR2 as LQKENI. CDR3 bases: TGTGCCAGCTCACCAGGGACAACACGCGCAGATACGCAGTATTTT. Protein product: CASSPGTTRADTQYF.

The chain recombines TRBV6-6 with TRBJ1-2; TRBD1 might be the D (5 bases). The CDR3 runs to 16 residues. Germline CDR1 reads MNHNY; CDR2 reads SVGAGI (reference sequence). V was clipped by 6 bases and J by 7 bases, with 24 bases between them. The DNA of the CDR3 is TGTGCCAGCAGCAGGGACCGAACGCCCTTCTCTGGTGGCTACACCTTC. This sequence encodes CASSRDRTPFSGGYTF.

J is TRBJ2-7 and V is TRBV19; D is perhaps TRBD1 (6 bases). Germline CDR1 is LNHDA and CDR2 is SQIVND (reference sequence). CDR3 length: 15 residues. Trimming removed 5 bases at V and 2 bases at J, with 16 bases between. The CDR3 region has the DNA TGTGCCAGTAGTGCCCTCGGGACACCTACCTACGAGCAGTACTTC. Translated: CASSALGTPTYEQYF.

The table lists this clone with a few counts. The chain carries TRBV4-1 and TRBJ1-1; no clear D gene. Deletions cut 2 bases from V and 3 bases from J, with 10 bases between. The germline gives CDR1 MGHRA, CDR2 YSYEKL. The CDR3 contains 14 residues. The CDR3 DNA follows: TGCGCCAGCAGCCAACAAGGCAGCCACACTGAAGCTTTCTTT. Translation: CASSQQGSHTEAFF.

This sequence joins TRBV2 and TRBJ1-2; 9 positions match TRBD1. The trim removed 6 bases at V and 4 bases at J, leaving 9 bases unmatched. The CDR3 covers 15 residues. Germline CDR1 reads SNHLY; CDR2 reads FYNNEI. The CDR3 here is CASRTGTGPFYGYTF. DNA for the CDR3: TGTGCCAGCAGGACCGGGACAGGGCCTTTCTATGGCTACACCTTC.

V is TRBV5-4 and J is TRBJ2-7, with D unclear. This CDR3 region has 14 residues. Trimming took off 4 bases at V and 0 bases at J, with 11 bases between the two ends. CDR1 is SGHNT, CDR2 YYREEE, per germline (reference sequence). CDR3 amino acids: CASSRDQYSYEQYF. The CDR3 nucleotides are TGTGCCAGCAGCCGCGACCAATACTCCTACGAGCAGTACTTC.

The rearrangement uses TRBV4-1 and TRBJ1-2, with 8 bases matching TRBD1. CDR3 length equals 15 residues. Looked up from germline, CDR1 is MGHRA and CDR2 is YSYEKL. J lost 4 bases, V lost 1 base, and 5 bases had no gene match. In nucleotides, the CDR3 is TGCGCCAGCAGCCAAGTACCAGGGGGCGTCTATGGCTACACCTTC. Amino acid sequence: CASSQVPGGVYGYTF.

The chain is built from TRBV6-5 and TRBJ1-4; a weak D match, TRBD1 (6 bases). In germline, CDR1 is MNHEY, CDR2 SVGAGI. V lost 6 bases, J lost 5 bases, and 13 bases lay in between. The CDR3 covers 14 residues. CDR3: CASSKQGDNEKLFF. The CDR3 DNA reads as TGTGCCAGCAGCAAACAGGGAGACAATGAAAAACTGTTTTTT.

The V and J genes are TRBV28 and TRBJ2-1; 9 nucleotides align to TRBD2. V trimming: 2 bases; J trimming: 10 bases; junction bases outside the gene matches: 9. The CDR3 has 15 residues. Germline assignment: CDR1 MDHEN and CDR2 SYDVKM. In nucleotides, the CDR3 is TGTGCCAGCAGTTTAGTAGCGGGAGATGGGGGGGAGCAGTTCTTC. Protein sequence: CASSLVAGDGGEQFF.

The chain uses TRBV15 and TRBJ1-1; TRBD1 matches 8 bases. V lost 3 bases to trimming and J lost 7 bases; unmatched junction nucleotides: 7. Germline loops: CDR1 LNHNV, CDR2 YYDKDF (reference sequence). This CDR3 comprises 14 residues. CDR3 in amino acids: CATSSGTGEGEAFF. CDR3 nucleotides: TGTGCCACCAGCAGCGGGACAGGTGAGGGTGAAGCTTTCTTT.

The CDR3 bases are TGCGCCAGCAGCCCCCCCGGGACTATGGATAGTAGTGAGCAGTTCTTC. Protein product: CASSPPGTMDSSEQFF. The chain joins TRBV5-1 to TRBJ2-1, with 7 positions matching TRBD2. Losses at the gene ends were 4 bases for V and 9 bases for J; bases not matched to a gene: 16. This CDR3 has 16 amino acids. CDR1 SGHRS and CDR2 YFSETQ come from the germline V gene.

The CDR3 loop reads CASSSAGQRNTEAFF. For the CDR3, the DNA is TGTGCCAGCAGTTCCGCAGGACAGAGGAACACTGAAGCTTTCTTT. The chain combines TRBV28 with TRBJ1-1; perhaps TRBD1 as D (6 bases). From germline, CDR1 is MDHEN and CDR2 SYDVKM. The V end lost 4 bases, the J end lost 1 base, and 13 bases lay between the germline ends. There are 15 residues in the CDR3.

The J gene is TRBJ2-7, the V gene TRBV9; perhaps TRBD2 as D (6 bases). The CDR3 is 15 amino acids. Trimming removed 3 bases from V and 5 bases from J, with 18 bases in between. Looked up from germline, CDR1 is SGDLS and CDR2 is YYNGEE. The CDR3 region has the DNA TGTGCCAGCAGCGGAGGGTGGGGAGGCTTTCACGAGCAGTACTTC. Translation: CASSGGWGGFHEQYF.

The chain links TRBV27 to TRBJ1-2; D is possibly TRBD1 (5 bases). CDR1 is MNHEY and CDR2 is SMNVEV in the germline V gene (reference sequence). V lost 8 bases, J lost 5 bases, and 9 bases lay in between. The length of the CDR3 is 11 residues. In DNA form, the CDR3 reads TGTGCCAGCTCGGGACCTTATGGCTACACCTTC. This sequence encodes CASSGPYGYTF.

The V call is TRBV10-3, the J call TRBJ2-7, with 9 bases matching TRBD2. This CDR3 has 16 residues. From germline, CDR1 is ENHRY and CDR2 SYGVKD. V lost 0 bases and J lost 2; bases outside the gene matches: 5. This CDR3 reads CAISESSSGVPYEQYF. The CDR3 nucleotides are TGTGCCATCAGTGAGTCGTCTAGCGGGGTTCCCTACGAGCAGTACTTC.

The J gene is TRBJ2-2, the V gene TRBV5-6, with no clear D. V was pared by 2 bases and J by 0 bases, with 11 bases between. The CDR3 length is 16 residues. Germline-derived CDR1 and CDR2 are SGHDT and YYEEEE. This CDR3 is CASSFSPNTNTGELFF. The CDR3 nucleotides read TGTGCCAGCAGCTTTTCTCCCAACACGAACACCGGGGAGCTGTTTTTT.

The chain links TRBV6-6 to TRBJ2-7; no clear D. Germline CDR1 is MNHNY and CDR2 is SVGAGI (reference sequence). The CDR3 is made up of 15 amino acids. The germline V and J ends were trimmed by 0 bases and 2 bases, with 11 bases remaining between them. As DNA, the CDR3 is TGTGCCAGCAGTTACTCGCAACATCGAACCTACGAGCAGTACTTC. Encoded protein: CASSYSQHRTYEQYF.

Only a few counts were recorded for this clone. J is TRBJ1-1 and V is TRBV6-6; D unclear. The V end was cut by 0 bases, the J end by 0 bases, with 8 bases between. Germline loops: CDR1 MNHNY, CDR2 SVGAGI (reference sequence). The CDR3 is made up of 15 amino acids. The CDR3 DNA sequence: TGTGCCAGCAGTTACTCGACCAGAGTGAACACTGAAGCTTTCTTT. This codes for CASSYSTRVNTEAFF.

The V gene is TRBV5-1, the J gene TRBJ2-5; 11 bases fit TRBD2. Germline values: CDR1 SGHRS, CDR2 YFSETQ. After removal of 6 bases from V and 5 bases from J, the junction contained 6 bases not matched to a gene. This CDR3 is built from 14 residues. The CDR3 bases are TGCGCCAGCAAGACTAGCGGGACTGTGGAGACCCAGTACTTC. As protein: CASKTSGTVETQYF.

The J gene is TRBJ2-3, the V gene TRBV5-4; maybe TRBD2 (6 bases). CDR1 and CDR2 (germline): SGHNT, YYREEE (reference sequence). This CDR3 region has 16 residues. The V end lost 0 bases, the J end lost 2 bases, and 13 bases lay between the germline ends. CDR3 loop: CASSLVGGGNTDTQYF. The CDR3 DNA reads as TGTGCCAGCAGCTTGGTGGGAGGCGGGAACACAGATACGCAGTATTTT.